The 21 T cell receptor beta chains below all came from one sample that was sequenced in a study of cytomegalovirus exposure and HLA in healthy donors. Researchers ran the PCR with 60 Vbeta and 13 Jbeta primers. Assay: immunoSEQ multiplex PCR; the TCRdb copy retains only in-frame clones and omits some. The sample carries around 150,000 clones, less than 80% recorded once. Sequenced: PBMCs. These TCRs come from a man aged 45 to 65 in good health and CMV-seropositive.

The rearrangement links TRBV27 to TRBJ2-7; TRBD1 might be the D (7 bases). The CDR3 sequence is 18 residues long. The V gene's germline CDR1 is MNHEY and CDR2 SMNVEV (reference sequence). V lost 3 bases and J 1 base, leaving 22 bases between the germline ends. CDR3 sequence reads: CASSFFPHRGGRSYEQYF. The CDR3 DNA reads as TGTGCCAGCAGTTTCTTCCCCCACAGGGGAGGTCGGTCCTACGAGCAGTACTTC.

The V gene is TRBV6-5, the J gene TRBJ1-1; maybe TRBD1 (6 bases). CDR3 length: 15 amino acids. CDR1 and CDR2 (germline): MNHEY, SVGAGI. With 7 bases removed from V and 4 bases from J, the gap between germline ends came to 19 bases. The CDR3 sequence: CASTTPRGRGTEAFF. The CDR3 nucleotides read TGTGCCAGCACCACCCCGCGGGGGCGCGGCACTGAAGCTTTCTTT.

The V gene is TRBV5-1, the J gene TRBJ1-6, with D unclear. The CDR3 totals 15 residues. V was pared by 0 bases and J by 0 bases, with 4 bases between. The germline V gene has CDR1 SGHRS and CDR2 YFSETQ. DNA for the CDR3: TGCGCCAGCAGCTTGGACAGCTCCTATAATTCACCCCTCCACTTT. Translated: CASSLDSSYNSPLHF.

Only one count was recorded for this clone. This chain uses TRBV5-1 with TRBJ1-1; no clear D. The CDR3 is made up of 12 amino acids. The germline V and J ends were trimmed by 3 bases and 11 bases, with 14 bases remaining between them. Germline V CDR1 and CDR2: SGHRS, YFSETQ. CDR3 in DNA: TGCGCCAGCAGCTCCCCCGCAGGCACGGCTTTCTTT. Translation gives CASSSPAGTAFF.

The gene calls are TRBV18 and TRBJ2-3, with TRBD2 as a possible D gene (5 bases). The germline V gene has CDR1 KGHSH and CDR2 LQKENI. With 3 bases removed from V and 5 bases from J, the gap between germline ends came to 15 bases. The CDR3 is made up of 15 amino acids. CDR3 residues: CASSPNRTPGDTQYF. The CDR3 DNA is TGTGCCAGCTCACCTAATAGGACTCCCGGAGATACGCAGTATTTT.

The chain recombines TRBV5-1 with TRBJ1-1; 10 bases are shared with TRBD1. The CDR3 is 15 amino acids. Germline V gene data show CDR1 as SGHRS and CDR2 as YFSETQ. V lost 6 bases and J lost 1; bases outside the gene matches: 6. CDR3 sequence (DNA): TGCGCCAGCAACCCCGGGACAGGGGCGAACACTGAAGCTTTCTTT. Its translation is CASNPGTGANTEAFF.

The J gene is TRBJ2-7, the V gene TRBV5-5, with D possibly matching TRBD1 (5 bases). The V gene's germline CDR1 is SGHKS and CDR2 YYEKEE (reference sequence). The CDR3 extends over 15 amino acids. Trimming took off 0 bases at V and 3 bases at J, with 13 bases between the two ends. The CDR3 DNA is TGTGCCAGCAGCTTGGCCGCAGGGATTCTCTACGAGCAGTACTTC. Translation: CASSLAAGILYEQYF.

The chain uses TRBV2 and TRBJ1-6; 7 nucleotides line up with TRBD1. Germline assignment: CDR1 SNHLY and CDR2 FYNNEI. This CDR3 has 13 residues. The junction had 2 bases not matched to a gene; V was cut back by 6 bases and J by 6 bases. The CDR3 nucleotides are TGTGCCAGCAGAGGGACAGCTAATTCACCCCTCCACTTT. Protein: CASRGTANSPLHF.

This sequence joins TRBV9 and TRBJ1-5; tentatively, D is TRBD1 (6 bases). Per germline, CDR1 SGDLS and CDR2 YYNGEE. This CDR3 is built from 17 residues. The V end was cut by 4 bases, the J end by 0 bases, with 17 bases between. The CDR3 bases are TGTGCCAGCAGCCCATACCGTGGACAGCATAGCAATCAGCCCCAGCATTTT. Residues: CASSPYRGQHSNQPQHF.

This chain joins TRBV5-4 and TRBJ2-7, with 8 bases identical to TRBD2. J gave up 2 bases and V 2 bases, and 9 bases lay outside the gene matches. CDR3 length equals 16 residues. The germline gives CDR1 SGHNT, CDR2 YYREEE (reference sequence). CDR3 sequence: CASSLPGTRAAYEQYF. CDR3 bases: TGTGCCAGCAGCTTACCGGGGACTAGGGCGGCCTACGAGCAGTACTTC.

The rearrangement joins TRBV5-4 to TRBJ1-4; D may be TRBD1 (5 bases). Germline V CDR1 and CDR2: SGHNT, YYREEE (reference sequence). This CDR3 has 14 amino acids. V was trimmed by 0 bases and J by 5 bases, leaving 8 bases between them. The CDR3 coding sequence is TGTGCCAGCAGCTTGGGGGGCTTCAATGAAAAACTGTTTTTT. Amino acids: CASSLGGFNEKLFF.

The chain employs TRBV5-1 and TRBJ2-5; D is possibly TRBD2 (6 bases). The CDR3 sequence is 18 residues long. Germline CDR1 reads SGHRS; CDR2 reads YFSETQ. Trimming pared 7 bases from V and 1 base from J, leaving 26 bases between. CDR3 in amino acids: CASATSPGGWGTQETQYF. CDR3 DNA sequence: TGCGCCAGCGCAACTTCCCCCGGGGGATGGGGTACCCAAGAGACCCAGTACTTC.

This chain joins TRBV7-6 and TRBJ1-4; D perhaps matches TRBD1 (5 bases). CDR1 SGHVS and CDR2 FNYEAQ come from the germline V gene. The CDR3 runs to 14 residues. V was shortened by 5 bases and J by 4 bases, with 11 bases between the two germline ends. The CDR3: CASSLGAGNEKLFF. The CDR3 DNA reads TGTGCCAGCAGCCTAGGGGCTGGTAATGAAAAACTGTTTTTT.

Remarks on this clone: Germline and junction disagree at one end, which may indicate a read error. DNA of the CDR3: TGTGCCAGTAGCATAGGGGGGGAGGCTTACCAGCCCCAGCATTTT. Protein product: CASSIGGEAYQPQHF. The gene calls are TRBV19 and TRBJ1-5; possible D gene TRBD1, 6 bases. This CDR3 comprises 15 residues. Germline lookup yields CDR1 LNHDA and CDR2 SQIVND (reference sequence). The variable domain in full, with the rest retrieved from reference TRBV19 and TRBJ1-5, is DGGITQSPKYLFRKEGQNVTLSCEQNLNHDAMYWYRQDPGQGLRLIYYSQIVNDFQKGDIAEGYSVSREKKESFPLTVTSAQKNPTAFYLCASSIGGEAYQPQHFGDGTRLSIL.

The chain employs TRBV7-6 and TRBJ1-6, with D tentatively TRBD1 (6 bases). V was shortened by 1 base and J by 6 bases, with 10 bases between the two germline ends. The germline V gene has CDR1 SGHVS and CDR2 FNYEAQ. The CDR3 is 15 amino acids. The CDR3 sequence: CASSLETGRNSPLHF. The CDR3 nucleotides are TGTGCCAGCAGCTTAGAGACAGGCCGTAATTCACCCCTCCACTTT.

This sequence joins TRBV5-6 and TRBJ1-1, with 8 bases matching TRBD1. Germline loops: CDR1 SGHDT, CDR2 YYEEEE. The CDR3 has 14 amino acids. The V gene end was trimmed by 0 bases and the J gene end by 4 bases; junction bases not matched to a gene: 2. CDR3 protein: CASSLGDRTTEAFF. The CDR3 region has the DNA TGTGCCAGCAGCTTGGGGGACAGGACCACTGAAGCTTTCTTT.

The CDR3 DNA follows: TGTGCCAGCAGAAGACCGACAGATTTCTATGGCTACACCTTC. Its protein product is CASRRPTDFYGYTF. The J gene is TRBJ1-2, the V gene TRBV28; possibly TRBD1 for D (5 bases). The CDR3 contains 14 residues. V was shortened by 6 bases and J by 4 bases, with 15 bases between the two germline ends. The germline V gene encodes CDR1 MDHEN and CDR2 SYDVKM.

CDR3: CASPAEDRSTRGQYF. The CDR3 DNA sequence: TGTGCCAGCCCAGCAGAGGACAGGAGTACGAGGGGGCAGTACTTC. The chain joins TRBV18 to TRBJ2-7; TRBD1 aligns across 7 bases. Germline V gene data show CDR1 as KGHSH and CDR2 as LQKENI. The CDR3 loop spans 15 amino acids. V lost 8 bases and J lost 9; bases outside the gene matches: 19.

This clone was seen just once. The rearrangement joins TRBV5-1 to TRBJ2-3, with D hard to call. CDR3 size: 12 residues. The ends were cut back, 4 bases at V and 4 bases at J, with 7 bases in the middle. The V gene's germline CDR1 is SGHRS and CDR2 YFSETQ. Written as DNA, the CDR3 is TGCGCCAGCAGCCCCTCCCCAGATACGCAGTATTTT. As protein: CASSPSPDTQYF.

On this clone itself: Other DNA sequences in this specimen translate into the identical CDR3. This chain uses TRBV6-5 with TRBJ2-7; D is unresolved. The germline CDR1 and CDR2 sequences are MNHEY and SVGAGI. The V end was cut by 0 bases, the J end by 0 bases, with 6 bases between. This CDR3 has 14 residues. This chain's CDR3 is CASSYSRSSYEQYF. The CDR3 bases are TGTGCCAGCAGTTACTCGAGAAGCTCCTACGAGCAGTACTTC.

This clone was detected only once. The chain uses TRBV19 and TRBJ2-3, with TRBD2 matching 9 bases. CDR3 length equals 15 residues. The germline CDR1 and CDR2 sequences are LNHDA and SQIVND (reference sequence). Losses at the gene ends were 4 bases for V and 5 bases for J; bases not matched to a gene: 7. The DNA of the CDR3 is TGTGCCAGTAGTACTCGCGGGGGGGCCAGAGATACGCAGTATTTT. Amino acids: CASSTRGGARDTQYF.